Below are 15 T cell receptor beta chains sequenced from a single sample in a study of blood T cells in healthy people across ages (dated by TCRdb to 2013 to 2016). Receptor libraries were prepared by 5' RACE. TCRdb shows the sequencer as Illumina HiSeq 2500. The second PCR ran for roughly 7 to 11 cycles and used a J-beta primer mix along with a sample-barcoded 5' primer. TCRdb reworked the public reads: Q25 trimming with fastp, MiXCR clone assembly, productive beta chains retained. Each record represents a unique CDR3 protein, reported with the most common genes and DNA among its rows. This sample comprises 800,000 to 1,300,000 distinct CDR3 sequences, under 30% of them detected only once. Jointly, the top ten make up less than 0.85% of the sample. The same sample was also studied in work on T cells of mothers and their children.

The sample comprised blood. The origin of the receptors is a girl aged 2 to 9 in good health.

The chain has TRBV20-1 and TRBJ2-5, with TRBD1 identical over 7 bases. Germline loops: CDR1 DFQATT, CDR2 SNEGSKA (reference sequence). This CDR3 is 14 amino acids long. V was pared by 3 bases and J by 5 bases, with 9 bases of the junction left unmatched. CDR3 DNA sequence: TGCAGTGCTAGGAGAGGAACAGGGGTGGAGACCCAGTACTTC. It translates to CSARRGTGVETQYF.

This clonotype has a handful of counts. The CDR3 spells CASSLWVRTVNTEAFF. In nucleotides, the CDR3 is TGTGCCAGCAGCTTATGGGTCCGCACCGTGAACACTGAAGCTTTCTTT. The rearrangement joins TRBV11-2 to TRBJ1-1; D is unclear. CDR3 length: 16 amino acids. Germline-derived CDR1 and CDR2 are SGHAT and FQNNGV. V was shortened by 2 bases and J by 0 bases, with 13 bases between the two germline ends.

This clonotype was counted a few times. Its ends do not fully match the called genes, so a read error is possible. The V call is TRBV9, the J call TRBJ2-5; 8 bases agree with TRBD2. CDR3 size: 16 residues. Germline V lookup: CDR1 SGDLS, CDR2 YYNGEE. CDR3 loop: CAGSVDGAGGGETQYF. DNA of the CDR3: TGTGCCGGCAGCGTAGACGGTGCGGGGGGAGGAGAGACCCAGTACTTC.

The chain joins TRBV7-2 to TRBJ2-3, with TRBD1 as a possible D gene (7 bases). Between the trimmed V and J ends, which lost 5 bases and 6 bases, there was a span of 27 bases. The length of the CDR3 is 18 residues. Germline values: CDR1 SGHTA, CDR2 FQGNSA. The CDR3 protein is CASSPDTKTGTLGDTQYF. Written as DNA, the CDR3 is TGTGCCAGCAGCCCAGATACTAAGACAGGGACTTTGGGGGATACGCAGTATTTT.

This clonotype was picked up one time. This rearrangement joins TRBV18 to TRBJ1-6; tentative D call: TRBD1 (6 bases). The germline gives CDR1 KGHSH, CDR2 LQKENI. Trimming left V 5 bases short and J 10 bases short, with 12 bases between. The length of the CDR3 is 13 residues. CDR3 sequence reads: CASSAQGESPLHF. In DNA, the CDR3 is TGTGCCAGCTCAGCACAGGGAGAGTCACCCCTCCACTTT.

The V call is TRBV20-1, the J call TRBJ2-5; TRBD2 is a possible D gene (6 bases). Trimming took 3 bases from V and 1 from J, leaving 9 bases between them. CDR1 is DFQATT and CDR2 is SNEGSKA in the germline V gene (reference sequence). This CDR3 is 13 amino acids long. DNA of the CDR3: TGCAGTGCTAGTCCGGGACTCCAAGAGACCCAGTACTTC. Amino acid sequence: CSASPGLQETQYF.

The chain carries TRBV12-3 or TRBV12-4 and TRBJ1-1; no reliable D call. With 4 bases removed from V and 9 bases from J, the gap between germline ends came to 9 bases. This CDR3 contains 11 residues. The CDR3 bases are TGTGCCAGCAGTTACTCCGGGAAAGCTTTCTTT. Its protein is CASSYSGKAFF.

This clonotype came up a few times. Compared with germline, one end of the junction differs, possibly owing to a read error. The chain uses TRBV27 and TRBJ2-2; D is ambiguous. The CDR3 loop spans 13 amino acids. From germline, CDR1 is MNHEY and CDR2 SMNVEV (reference sequence). The CDR3 coding sequence is TGTGCCGGCAGTTTCCTATACACCGGGGAGCTGTTTTTT. As protein: CAGSFLYTGELFF.

This chain uses TRBV20-1 with TRBJ1-6; 10 bases are shared with TRBD1. CDR3 length: 15 residues. Per the germline V gene, CDR1 is DFQATT and CDR2 is SNEGSKA (reference sequence). The V segment lost 3 bases and the J segment 6 bases; nucleotides outside the gene matches: 5. The CDR3 coding sequence is TGCAGTGCTAGTAACTGGGACAGGGGTAATTCACCCCTCCACTTT. Protein sequence: CSASNWDRGNSPLHF.

The chain has TRBV11-1 and TRBJ2-5; D might be TRBD1 or TRBD2, each matching 5 bases. The better agreement between TRBJ2-1 and the DNA end casts doubt on the J call. The CDR3 is 12 amino acids. CDR1 is SGHAT, CDR2 FQDESV, per germline (reference sequence). The CDR3 sequence: CASSEEGNEQFF. In nucleotides, the CDR3 is TGTGCCAGCAGCGAAGAGGGGAATGAGCAGTTCTTC.

This clonotype was observed many times. The CDR3 region is CASGGTDTQYF. CDR3 DNA: TGTGCCAGCGGGGGGACAGATACGCAGTATTTT. This chain connects TRBV2 to TRBJ2-3; tentative D call: TRBD2 (6 bases). CDR3 length equals 11 residues. Per the germline V gene, CDR1 is SNHLY and CDR2 is FYNNEI. The germline V and J ends were trimmed by 8 bases and 3 bases, with 6 bases remaining between them.

This clonotype was counted ten times or more. The chain recombines TRBV7-2 with TRBJ2-4; 9 positions match TRBD1. The CDR3 contains 14 residues. Germline values: CDR1 SGHTA, CDR2 FQGNSA. V was clipped by 10 bases and J by 7 bases; unmatched bases: 11. The CDR3 spells CATGQGTGRNIQYF. The CDR3 bases are TGTGCCACTGGGCAGGGGACAGGGAGGAACATTCAGTACTTC.

This clonotype was seen only once. V gene TRBV5-1 combines with J gene TRBJ2-7; D perhaps matches TRBD2 (5 bases). Germline V gene data show CDR1 as SGHRS and CDR2 as YFSETQ. CDR3 length: 13 residues. The ends were cut back, 0 bases at V and 5 bases at J, with 9 bases in the middle. CDR3: CASSLAYGDEQYF. DNA of the CDR3: TGCGCCAGCAGCTTGGCCTACGGGGACGAGCAGTACTTC.

The chain combines TRBV12-3 or TRBV12-4 with TRBJ1-1; possibly TRBD1 for D (5 bases). The CDR3 totals 17 residues. V shed 6 bases and J shed 1 base, with 21 bases lying between them. CDR3 nucleotide sequence: TGTGCCAGCAGCATCCCCCTTGGGGACTTAAAGAACACTGAAGCTTTCTTT. This sequence encodes CASSIPLGDLKNTEAFF.

Only a few counts were recorded for this clonotype. The chain recombines TRBV4-3 with TRBJ2-5; D unresolved. CDR1 and CDR2 (germline): LGHNA, YSLEER. The CDR3 extends over 17 amino acids. Trimming took 0 bases from V and 5 from J, leaving 19 bases between them. The CDR3: CASSQDVAQAPRETQYF. In DNA form, the CDR3 reads TGCGCCAGCAGCCAAGATGTGGCGCAAGCGCCCCGGGAGACCCAGTACTTC.